The clone carrying this T cell receptor beta chain was recorded a few times. The CDR3 is made up of 13 amino acids. The germline gives CDR1 LGHNA, CDR2 YSLEER. V lost 4 bases, J lost 6 bases, and 5 bases stayed unmatched. The entry originates in a study of identical twins. TCRdb independently ran MiXCR on the 5' RACE reads; one entry per CDR3 protein. The sample shows some 440,000 distinct CDR3 sequences, 24% of them seen only once. The same data also went into a second study, on T cells expressing NK-cell markers. That investigation notes: Seven donors tested HCMV-seropositive and one tested seronegative among the eight sequenced. The contribution of dominant NKG2C+ clonotypes to CD8+ T cells in roughly six donors was roughly 1.0-7.5%. Also leading the CD3+CD56-NKG2C+ fraction in a handful of donors were these clonotypes.

Input material: CD4+ T cells sorted from blood. This TCR derives from a woman aged 18 to 35 in good health. The chain is built from TRBV4-3 and TRBJ2-5; 7 bases match TRBD2. CDR3 nucleotide sequence: TGCGCCAGCAGCCCCGGGGGGAGGCAGACCCAGTACTTC. It yields the protein CASSPGGRQTQYF.